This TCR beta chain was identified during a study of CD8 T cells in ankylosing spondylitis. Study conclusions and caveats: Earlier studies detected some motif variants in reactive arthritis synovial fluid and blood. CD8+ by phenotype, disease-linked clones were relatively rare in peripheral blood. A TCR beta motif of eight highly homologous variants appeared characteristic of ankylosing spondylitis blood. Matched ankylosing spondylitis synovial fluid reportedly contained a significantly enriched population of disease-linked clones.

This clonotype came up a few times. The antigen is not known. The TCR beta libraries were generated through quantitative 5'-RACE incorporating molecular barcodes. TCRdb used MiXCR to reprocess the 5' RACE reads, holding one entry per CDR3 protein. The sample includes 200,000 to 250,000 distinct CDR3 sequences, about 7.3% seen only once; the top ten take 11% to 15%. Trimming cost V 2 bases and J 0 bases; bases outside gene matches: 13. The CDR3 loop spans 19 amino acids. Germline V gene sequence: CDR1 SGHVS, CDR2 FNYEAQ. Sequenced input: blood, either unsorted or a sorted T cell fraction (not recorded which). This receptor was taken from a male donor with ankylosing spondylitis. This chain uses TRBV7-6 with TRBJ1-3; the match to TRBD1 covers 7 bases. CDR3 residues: CASSLTLRDSSPSGNTIYF. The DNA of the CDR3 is TGTGCCAGCAGCTTAACGTTGCGGGACAGTTCGCCCTCTGGAAACACCATATATTTT.